Presented here are 12 T cell receptor beta chains from one specimen sequenced in a study of blood T cell repertoires in COVID-19. Some clones are missing from TCRdb's copy, which holds only in-frame ones; the method was immunoSEQ multiplex PCR. The sample lists 170,000 or so clones, 87% occurring once. The source material was peripheral blood. The receptors derive from a woman younger than 35 who had recovered from COVID-19.

This clone was picked up a small number of times. The rearrangement uses TRBV11-2 and TRBJ1-1, with unresolved D. The germline V gene has CDR1 SGHAT and CDR2 FQNNGV. The CDR3 is 13 amino acids. V was trimmed by 0 bases and J by 8 bases, leaving 10 bases between them. The CDR3: CASSLDHGGEAFF. For the CDR3, the DNA is TGTGCCAGCAGCTTAGATCATGGAGGGGAAGCTTTCTTT.

The chain is built from TRBV9 and TRBJ2-1; D may be TRBD2 (7 bases). Germline V gives CDR1 SGDLS, CDR2 YYNGEE. This CDR3 comprises 15 residues. The V end was cut by 3 bases, the J end by 9 bases, with 19 bases between. The CDR3 loop reads CASSGGGGPGSEQFF. CDR3 nucleotides: TGTGCCAGCAGCGGAGGGGGAGGGCCGGGGAGTGAGCAGTTCTTC. Variable domain in full (rest from reference TRBV9 and TRBJ2-1): DSGVTQTPKHLITATGQRVTLRCSPRSGDLSVYWYQQSLDQGLQFLIQYYNGEERAKGNILERFSAQQFPDLHSELNLSSLELGDSALYFCASSGGGGPGSEQFFGPGTRLTVL.

The chain carries TRBV19 and TRBJ1-1; D remains unclear. Germline loops: CDR1 LNHDA, CDR2 SQIVND (reference sequence). The CDR3 runs 13 residues. V was clipped by 10 bases and J by 0 bases, with 12 bases between them. The CDR3 here is CATKRQMNTEAFF. The CDR3 DNA sequence: TGTGCCACCAAGCGGCAGATGAACACTGAAGCTTTCTTT.

The chain joins TRBV9 to TRBJ2-2, with 7 positions matching TRBD2. Germline V gives CDR1 SGDLS, CDR2 YYNGEE. V lost 0 bases and J lost 7; bases outside the gene matches: 6. There are 15 residues in the CDR3. The CDR3 loop is CASSVGRREHGELFF. The CDR3, as DNA: TGTGCCAGCAGCGTAGGGAGGCGGGAGCACGGGGAGCTGTTTTTT.

This rearrangement joins TRBV24-1 to TRBJ1-4; D unclear. V was clipped by 6 bases and J by 0 bases, with 10 bases between them. The CDR3 length is 15 residues. CDR1 and CDR2 from the germline V gene are KGHDR and SFDVKD. The CDR3 DNA follows: TGTGCCACCAGTCCCGGTGATACAACTAATGAAAAACTGTTTTTT. Encoded protein: CATSPGDTTNEKLFF.

This rearrangement joins TRBV6-2 or TRBV6-3 to TRBJ1-1; D is perhaps TRBD1 (5 bases). Deletions cut 0 bases from V and 0 bases from J, with 14 bases between. In germline, CDR1 is MNHEY, CDR2 SVGEGT. The CDR3 runs to 17 residues. The CDR3 sequence: CASSYSAGNKMNTEAFF. The CDR3 coding sequence is TGTGCCAGCAGTTACTCGGCAGGGAATAAAATGAACACTGAAGCTTTCTTT.

V is TRBV4-3 and J is TRBJ2-7, with a tentative D call TRBD1 (5 bases). In germline, CDR1 is LGHNA, CDR2 YSLEER. V lost 1 base and J lost 0, with 10 bases in between. This CDR3 comprises 15 residues. The CDR3 loop reads CASSQGTWTSYEQYF. CDR3 nucleotides: TGCGCCAGCAGCCAAGGGACATGGACCTCCTACGAGCAGTACTTC.

The sample holds a few counts of this clone. The genes are TRBV7-6 and TRBJ2-2, with D hard to call. Trimming left V 7 bases short and J 5 bases short, with 17 bases between. Looked up from germline, CDR1 is SGHVS and CDR2 is FNYEAQ. This CDR3 spans 15 amino acids. This CDR3 reads CASTTYPFGTGELFF. DNA for the CDR3: TGTGCCAGCACCACATACCCTTTCGGGACCGGGGAGCTGTTTTTT.

This sequence joins TRBV21-1 and TRBJ1-4; the listed D gene, TRBD1, was not tested against the DNA. TRBV21-1 is labeled a pseudogene. The CDR3 runs 13 residues. CDR3 sequence (DNA): TGTGCCAGCAGCAAGACAGATAATGAAAAACTGTTTTTT. Its translation is CASSKTDNEKLFF.

V usage is TRBV18 and J usage is TRBJ1-1, with D perhaps matching TRBD1 (5 bases). With 6 bases removed from V and 2 bases from J, the gap between germline ends came to 10 bases. This CDR3 spans 13 amino acids. Germline V gene sequence: CDR1 KGHSH, CDR2 LQKENI. The CDR3 reads CASSPGTNTEAFF. Here the CDR3 DNA reads TGTGCCAGCTCGCCCGGGACTAACACTGAAGCTTTCTTT.

This chain connects TRBV7-6 to TRBJ1-2; 7 nucleotides align to TRBD1. Germline trimming cut 6 bases from V and 4 bases from J; bases unmatched to any gene: 11. Germline V gives CDR1 SGHVS, CDR2 FNYEAQ. The CDR3 has 15 residues. The CDR3 spells CASSYLPGQLYGYTF. Written as DNA, the CDR3 is TGTGCCAGCAGTTACCTCCCGGGACAGCTCTATGGCTACACCTTC.

The chain uses TRBV6-5 and TRBJ1-1; D remains ambiguous. This CDR3 comprises 15 residues. V was shortened by 0 bases and J by 5 bases, with 13 bases between the two germline ends. The germline V gene has CDR1 MNHEY and CDR2 SVGAGI. CDR3 sequence (DNA): TGTGCCAGCAGTTACTCTCGACGGAAGAGGACTGAAGCTTTCTTT. It yields the protein CASSYSRRKRTEAFF.